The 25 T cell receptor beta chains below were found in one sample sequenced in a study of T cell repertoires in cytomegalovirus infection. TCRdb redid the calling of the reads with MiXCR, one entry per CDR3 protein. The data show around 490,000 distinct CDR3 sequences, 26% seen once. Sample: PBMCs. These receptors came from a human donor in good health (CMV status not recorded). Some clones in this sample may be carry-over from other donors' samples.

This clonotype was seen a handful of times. In nucleotides, the CDR3 is TGTGCCATCAGAGAAGGGACATTTATGAGCACTGAAGCTTTCTTT. Protein: CAIREGTFMSTEAFF. The J gene is TRBJ1-1, the V gene TRBV10-3; the D gene is possibly TRBD1 (6 bases). V gave up 6 bases and J gave up 4 bases, with 18 bases separating them. CDR1 and CDR2 (germline): ENHRY, SYGVKD. This CDR3 region has 15 residues.

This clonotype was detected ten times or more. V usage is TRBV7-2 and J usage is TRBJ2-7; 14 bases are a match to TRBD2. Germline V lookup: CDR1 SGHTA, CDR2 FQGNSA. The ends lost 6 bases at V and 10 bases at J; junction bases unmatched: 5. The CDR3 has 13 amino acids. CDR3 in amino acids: CASSRLAGGPQYF. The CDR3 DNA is TGTGCCAGCAGTCGACTAGCGGGAGGGCCTCAGTACTTC. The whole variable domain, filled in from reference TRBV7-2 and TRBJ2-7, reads GAGVSQSPSNKVTEKGKDVELRCDPISGHTALYWYRQSLGQGLEFLIYFQGNSAPDKSGLPSDRFSAERTGGSVSTLTIQRTQQEDSAVYLCASSRLAGGPQYFGPGTRLTVT.

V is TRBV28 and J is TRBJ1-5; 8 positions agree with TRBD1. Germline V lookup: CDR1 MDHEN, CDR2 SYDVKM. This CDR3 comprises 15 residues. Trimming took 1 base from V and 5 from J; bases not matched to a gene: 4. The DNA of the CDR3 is TGTGCCAGCAGTTTATACCCGACAGGGGATCAGCCCCAGCATTTT. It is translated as CASSLYPTGDQPQHF.

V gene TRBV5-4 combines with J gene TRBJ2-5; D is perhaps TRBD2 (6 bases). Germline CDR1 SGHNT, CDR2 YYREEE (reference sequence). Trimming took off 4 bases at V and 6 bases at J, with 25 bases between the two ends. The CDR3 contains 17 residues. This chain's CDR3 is CASSPPGLSGEEKTQYF. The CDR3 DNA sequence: TGTGCCAGCAGCCCCCCGGGACTCTCCGGGGAAGAGAAGACCCAGTACTTC.

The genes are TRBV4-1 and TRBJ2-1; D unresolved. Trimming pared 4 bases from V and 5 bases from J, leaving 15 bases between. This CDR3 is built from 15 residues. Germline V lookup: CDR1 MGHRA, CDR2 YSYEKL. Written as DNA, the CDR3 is TGCGCCAGCAGCCCCGTGGGAACTGCGCACAATGAGCAGTTCTTC. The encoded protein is CASSPVGTAHNEQFF.

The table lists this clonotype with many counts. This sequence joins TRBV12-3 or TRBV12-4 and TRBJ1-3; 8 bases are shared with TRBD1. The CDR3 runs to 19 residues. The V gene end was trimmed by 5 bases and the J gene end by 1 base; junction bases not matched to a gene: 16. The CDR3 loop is CASSPDRGKPVASGNTIYF. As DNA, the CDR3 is TGTGCCAGCAGTCCTGACAGGGGCAAACCCGTGGCATCTGGAAACACCATATATTTT.

Here the CDR3 DNA reads TGTGCCAGCAGCGAACTAGTAAGGTACGAGCAGTACTTC. It translates to CASSELVRYEQYF. The genes are TRBV28 and TRBJ2-7, with TRBD2 as a possible D gene (5 bases). Germline values: CDR1 MDHEN, CDR2 SYDVKM. This CDR3 has 13 amino acids. Trimming cost V 6 bases and J 4 bases, with 13 bases left between them.

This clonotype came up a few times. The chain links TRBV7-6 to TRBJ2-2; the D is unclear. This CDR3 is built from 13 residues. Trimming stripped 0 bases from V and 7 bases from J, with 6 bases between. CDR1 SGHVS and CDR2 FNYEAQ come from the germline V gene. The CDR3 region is CASSLASGGELFF. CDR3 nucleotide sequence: TGTGCCAGCAGCTTAGCGAGTGGCGGGGAGCTGTTTTTT.

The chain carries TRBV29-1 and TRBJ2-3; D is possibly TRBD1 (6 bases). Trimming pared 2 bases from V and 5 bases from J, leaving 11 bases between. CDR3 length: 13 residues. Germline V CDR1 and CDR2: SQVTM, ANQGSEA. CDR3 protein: CSVERGWGDTQYF. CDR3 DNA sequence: TGCAGCGTTGAAAGGGGGTGGGGAGATACGCAGTATTTT.

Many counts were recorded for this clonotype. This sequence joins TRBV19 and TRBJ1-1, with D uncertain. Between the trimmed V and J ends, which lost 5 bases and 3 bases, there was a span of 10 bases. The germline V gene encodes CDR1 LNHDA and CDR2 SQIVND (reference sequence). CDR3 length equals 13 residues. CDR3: CASSLAWHTEAFF. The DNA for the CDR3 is TGTGCCAGTAGTTTAGCTTGGCACACTGAAGCTTTCTTT.

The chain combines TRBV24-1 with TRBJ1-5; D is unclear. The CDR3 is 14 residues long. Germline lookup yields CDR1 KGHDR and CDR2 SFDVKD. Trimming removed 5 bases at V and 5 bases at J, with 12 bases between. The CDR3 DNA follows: TGTGCCACCAGTGCCCCTCGGGCAGATCAGCCCCAGCATTTT. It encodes CATSAPRADQPQHF.

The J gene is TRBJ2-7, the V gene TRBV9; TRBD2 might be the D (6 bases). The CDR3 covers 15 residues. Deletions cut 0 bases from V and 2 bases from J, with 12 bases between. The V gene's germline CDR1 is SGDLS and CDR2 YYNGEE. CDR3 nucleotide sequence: TGTGCCAGCAGCGTAGATGGGCCTAGCGCCTACGAGCAGTACTTC. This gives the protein CASSVDGPSAYEQYF. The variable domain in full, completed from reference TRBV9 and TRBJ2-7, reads DSGVTQTPKHLITATGQRVTLRCSPRSGDLSVYWYQQSLDQGLQFLIQYYNGEERAKGNILERFSAQQFPDLHSELNLSSLELGDSALYFCASSVDGPSAYEQYFGPGTRLTVT.

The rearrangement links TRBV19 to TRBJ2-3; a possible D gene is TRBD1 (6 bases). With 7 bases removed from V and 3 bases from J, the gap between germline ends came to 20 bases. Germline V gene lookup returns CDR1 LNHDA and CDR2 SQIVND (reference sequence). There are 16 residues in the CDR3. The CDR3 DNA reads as TGTGCCAGTACCGAAGGTGAGGGGGAGCGGACAGATACGCAGTATTTT. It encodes CASTEGEGERTDTQYF. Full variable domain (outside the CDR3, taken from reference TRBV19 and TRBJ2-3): DGGITQSPKYLFRKEGQNVTLSCEQNLNHDAMYWYRQDPGQGLRLIYYSQIVNDFQKGDIAEGYSVSREKKESFPLTVTSAQKNPTAFYLCASTEGEGERTDTQYFGPGTRLTVL.

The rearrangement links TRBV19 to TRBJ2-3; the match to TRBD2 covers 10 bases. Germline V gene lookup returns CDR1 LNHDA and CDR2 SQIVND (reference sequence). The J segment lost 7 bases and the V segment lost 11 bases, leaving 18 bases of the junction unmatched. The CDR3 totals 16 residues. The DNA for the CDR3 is TGTGCCTCTTCGACTAGCGGGTCTCGGGTTGTCCATACGCAGTATTTT. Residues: CASSTSGSRVVHTQYF. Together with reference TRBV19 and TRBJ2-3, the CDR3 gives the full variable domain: DGGITQSPKYLFRKEGQNVTLSCEQNLNHDAMYWYRQDPGQGLRLIYYSQIVNDFQKGDIAEGYSVSREKKESFPLTVTSAQKNPTAFYLCASSTSGSRVVHTQYFGPGTRLTVL.

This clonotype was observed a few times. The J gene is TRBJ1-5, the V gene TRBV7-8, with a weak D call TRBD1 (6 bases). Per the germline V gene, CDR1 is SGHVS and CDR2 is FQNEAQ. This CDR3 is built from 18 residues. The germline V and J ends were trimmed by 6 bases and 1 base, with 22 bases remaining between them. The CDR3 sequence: CASSQGAGVGSSNQPQHF. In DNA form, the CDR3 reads TGTGCCAGCAGTCAAGGGGCAGGGGTAGGTTCGAGCAATCAGCCCCAGCATTTT.

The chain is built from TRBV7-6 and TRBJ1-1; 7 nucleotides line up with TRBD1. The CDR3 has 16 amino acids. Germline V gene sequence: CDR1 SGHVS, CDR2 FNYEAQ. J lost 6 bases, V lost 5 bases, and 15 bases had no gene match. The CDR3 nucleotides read TGTGCCAGCAGCGTACAGCCCGTAGGGGGCGCGGCTGAAGCTTTCTTT. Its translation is CASSVQPVGGAAEAFF.

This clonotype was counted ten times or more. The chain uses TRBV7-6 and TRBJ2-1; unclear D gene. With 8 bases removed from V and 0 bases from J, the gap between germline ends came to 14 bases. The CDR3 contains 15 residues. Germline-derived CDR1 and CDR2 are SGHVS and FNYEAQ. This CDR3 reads CASGSGVRSYNEQFF. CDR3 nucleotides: TGTGCCAGCGGGTCCGGAGTACGCTCCTACAATGAGCAGTTCTTC.

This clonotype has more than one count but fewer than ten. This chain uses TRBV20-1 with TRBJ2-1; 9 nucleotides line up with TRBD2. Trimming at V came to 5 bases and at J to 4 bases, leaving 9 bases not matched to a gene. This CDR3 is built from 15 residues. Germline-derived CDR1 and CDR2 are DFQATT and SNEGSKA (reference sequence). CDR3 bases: TGCAGTGCTGATTCCGCGACTAGCGGTTACAATGAGCAGTTCTTC. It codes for CSADSATSGYNEQFF.

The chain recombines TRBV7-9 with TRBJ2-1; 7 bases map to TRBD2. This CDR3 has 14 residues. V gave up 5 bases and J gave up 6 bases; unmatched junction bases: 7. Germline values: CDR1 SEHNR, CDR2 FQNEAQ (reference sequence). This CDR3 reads CASSITGTTNEQFF. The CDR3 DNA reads TGTGCCAGCAGCATTACCGGGACTACCAATGAGCAGTTCTTC. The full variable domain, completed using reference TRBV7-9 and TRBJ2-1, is DTGVSQNPRHKITKRGQNVTFRCDPISEHNRLYWYRQTLGQGPEFLTYFQNEAQLEKSRLLSDRFSAERPKGSFSTLEIQRTEQGDSAMYLCASSITGTTNEQFFGPGTRLTVL.

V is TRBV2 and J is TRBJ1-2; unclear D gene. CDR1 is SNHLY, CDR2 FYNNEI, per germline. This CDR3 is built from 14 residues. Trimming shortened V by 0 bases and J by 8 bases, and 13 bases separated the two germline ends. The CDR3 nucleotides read TGTGCCAGCAGTGAAGCGGTCAGGCCCAACGGCTACACCTTC. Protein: CASSEAVRPNGYTF. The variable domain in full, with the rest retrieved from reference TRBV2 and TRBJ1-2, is EPEVTQTPSHQVTQMGQEVILRCVPISNHLYFYWYRQILGQKVEFLVSFYNNEISEKSEIFDDQFSVERPDGSNFTLKIRSTKLEDSAMYFCASSEAVRPNGYTFGSGTRLTVV.

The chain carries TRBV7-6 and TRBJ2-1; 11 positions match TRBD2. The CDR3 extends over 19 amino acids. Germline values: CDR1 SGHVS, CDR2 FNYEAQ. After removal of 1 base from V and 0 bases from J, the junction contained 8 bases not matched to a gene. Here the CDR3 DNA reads TGTGCCAGCAGCTTAGGTGGGACTAGCGGAGACAGCTCCTACAATGAGCAGTTCTTC. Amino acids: CASSLGGTSGDSSYNEQFF.

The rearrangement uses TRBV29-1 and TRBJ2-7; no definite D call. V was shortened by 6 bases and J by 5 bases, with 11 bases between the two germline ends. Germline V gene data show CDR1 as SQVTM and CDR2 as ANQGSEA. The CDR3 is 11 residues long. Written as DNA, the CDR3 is TGCAGCGTCATGACAACCCACGAGCAGTACGTC. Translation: CSVMTTHEQYV.

The CDR3 protein is CASRVGRTTYQETQYF. The CDR3 nucleotides are TGTGCCAGCAGGGTGGGCAGGACAACATACCAAGAGACCCAGTACTTC. The rearrangement links TRBV6-1 to TRBJ2-5; TRBD1 is a possible D gene (5 bases). Per germline, CDR1 MNHNS and CDR2 SASEGT. The CDR3 length is 16 residues. The V end was cut by 6 bases, the J end by 0 bases, with 17 bases between.

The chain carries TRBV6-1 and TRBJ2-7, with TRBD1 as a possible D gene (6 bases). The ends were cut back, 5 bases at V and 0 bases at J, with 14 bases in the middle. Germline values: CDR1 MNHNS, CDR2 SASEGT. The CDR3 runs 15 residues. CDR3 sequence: CASSSLGAASYEQYF. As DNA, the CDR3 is TGTGCCAGCAGTTCCCTGGGGGCGGCCTCCTACGAGCAGTACTTC.

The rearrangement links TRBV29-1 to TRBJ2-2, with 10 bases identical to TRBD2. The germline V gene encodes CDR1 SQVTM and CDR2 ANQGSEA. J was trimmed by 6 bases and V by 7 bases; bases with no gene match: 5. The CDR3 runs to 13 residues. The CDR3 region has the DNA TGCAGCGCTGAGGGACTAGCGTCCGGGGAGCTGTTTTTT. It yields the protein CSAEGLASGELFF.